This TCR beta chain appears in the sequencing data of a study of T cell changes during pregnancy in multiple sclerosis. By share, this clone counts as medium-sized (0.01 to 0.1%). The protocol was immunoSEQ multiplex PCR, while the TCRdb copy is restricted to in-frame clones and leaves out a portion. The repertoire has 42,000 or so clones, about 90% of them found once; the top ten carry more than 8.5%. The CDR3 contains 16 residues. Trimming took 6 bases from V and 10 from J; bases not matched to a gene: 10. Germline CDR1 SGHAT, CDR2 FQNNGV. The receptor's source is a female donor with multiple sclerosis, enrolled in a pregnancy study. The chain has TRBV11-2 and TRBJ2-1, with TRBD2 matching 15 bases. Sequences were derived from CD8+ T cells from peripheral blood mononuclear cells, sampled in the first trimester of pregnancy. The CDR3: CASSSRTSGGAFEQFF. The CDR3 region has the DNA TGTGCCAGCAGTTCACGGACTAGCGGGGGGGCCTTCGAGCAGTTCTTC.